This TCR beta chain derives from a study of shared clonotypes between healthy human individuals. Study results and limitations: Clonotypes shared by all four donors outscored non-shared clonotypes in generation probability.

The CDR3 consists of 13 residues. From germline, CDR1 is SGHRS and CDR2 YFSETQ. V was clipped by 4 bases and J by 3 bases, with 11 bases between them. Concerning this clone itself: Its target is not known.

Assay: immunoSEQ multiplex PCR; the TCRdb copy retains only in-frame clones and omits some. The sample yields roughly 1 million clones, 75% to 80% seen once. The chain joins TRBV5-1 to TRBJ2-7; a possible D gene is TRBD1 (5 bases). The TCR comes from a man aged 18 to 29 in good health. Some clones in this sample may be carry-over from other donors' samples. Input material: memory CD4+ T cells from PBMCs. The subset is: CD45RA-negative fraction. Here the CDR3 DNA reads TGCGCCAGCAGCCACAGGTTGGACTACGAGCAGTACTTC. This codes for CASSHRLDYEQYF.